The 24 T cell receptor beta chains presented below share a single source sample, sequenced in a study of blood T cell repertoires in COVID-19. TCRdb's table, derived via immunoSEQ multiplex PCR, lists solely in-frame clones and lacks some. The table lists about 140,000 clones, around 87% of them singletons, with 37% in the top ten. Sequenced: peripheral blood. The origin of the receptors is a man between 45 and 60 years old who had recovered from COVID-19.

This chain uses TRBV29-1 with TRBJ2-5, with 9 bases lining up with TRBD2. Per germline, CDR1 SQVTM and CDR2 ANQGSEA. The V segment lost 7 bases and the J segment 5 bases; nucleotides outside the gene matches: 11. This CDR3 spans 14 amino acids. The CDR3 nucleotides read TGCAGCGCCCGAGGCGGGGGGGGCAGGGAGACCCAGTACTTC. Translating it yields CSARGGGGRETQYF.

The V gene is TRBV11-1, the J gene TRBJ2-1; 11 positions agree with TRBD2. The CDR3 spans 15 residues. Unmatched junction bases numbered 4, after V lost 5 bases and J lost 4 bases. The germline CDR1 and CDR2 sequences are SGHAT and FQDESV (reference sequence). The CDR3 reads CASSPRLAGYNEQFF. The CDR3 DNA reads as TGTGCCAGCAGCCCCCGACTAGCGGGGTACAATGAGCAGTTCTTC.

The chain combines TRBV19 with TRBJ1-5; D gene unclear. Trimming shortened V by 0 bases and J by 7 bases, and 7 bases separated the two germline ends. From germline, CDR1 is LNHDA and CDR2 SQIVND (reference sequence). The CDR3 is made up of 13 amino acids. CDR3 DNA: TGTGCCAGTAGTATAGACTCTATCCAGCCCCAGCATTTT. Its translation is CASSIDSIQPQHF.

The chain recombines TRBV6-5 with TRBJ1-2; a weak D match, TRBD1 (6 bases). The CDR3 is 13 amino acids. Germline V lookup: CDR1 MNHEY, CDR2 SVGAGI. The germline V and J ends were trimmed by 7 bases and 6 bases, with 15 bases remaining between them. The CDR3 DNA reads as TGTGCCAGCACCCCGGGACATTGGGATGGCTACACCTTC. It is translated as CASTPGHWDGYTF.

The genes are TRBV27 and TRBJ2-7; 8 bases are shared with TRBD1. From germline, CDR1 is MNHEY and CDR2 SMNVEV (reference sequence). The CDR3 extends over 16 amino acids. Losses at the gene ends were 0 bases for V and 3 bases for J; bases not matched to a gene: 7. The CDR3 bases are TGTGCCAGCAGTTTATCGGACAGGGCCTTTTACTACGAGCAGTACTTC. This codes for CASSLSDRAFYYEQYF.

The V gene is TRBV30, the J gene TRBJ2-7; 8 bases line up with TRBD1. After removal of 2 bases from V and 0 bases from J, the junction contained 3 bases not matched to a gene. CDR1 is GTSNPN, CDR2 SVGIG, per germline (reference sequence). The CDR3 contains 14 residues. CDR3 DNA sequence: TGTGCCTGGAGTCAACAGGGGGACTCCTACGAGCAGTACTTC. The encoded protein is CAWSQQGDSYEQYF.

This chain uses TRBV11-2 with TRBJ2-3; 7 nucleotides align to TRBD1. CDR1 is SGHAT, CDR2 FQNNGV, per germline. The CDR3 has 16 residues. V trimming: 3 bases; J trimming: 2 bases; junction bases outside the gene matches: 8. The CDR3 spells CASSFGNRGITDTQYF. In nucleotides, the CDR3 is TGTGCCAGCAGCTTTGGTAACAGGGGAATCACAGATACGCAGTATTTT.

V is TRBV6-2 or TRBV6-3 and J is TRBJ2-3; 9 bases agree with TRBD1. Germline-derived CDR1 and CDR2 are MNHEY and SVGEGT. CDR3 length: 17 residues. V lost 2 bases, J lost 3 bases, and 9 bases stayed unmatched. In DNA, the CDR3 is TGTGCCAGCAGTTACCCTCCAGGGACAGGGTTAACAGATACGCAGTATTTT. It codes for CASSYPPGTGLTDTQYF.

The chain recombines TRBV12-3 or TRBV12-4 with TRBJ2-5; D might be TRBD1 (6 bases). V lost 7 bases and J 5 bases, leaving 14 bases between the germline ends. This CDR3 is 13 amino acids long. This CDR3 reads CASTPGAGETQYF. The CDR3 nucleotides read TGTGCCAGCACCCCAGGGGCTGGTGAGACCCAGTACTTC.

Here the CDR3 reads CASSYSTGGSSYGYTF. In DNA form, the CDR3 reads TGTGCCAGCAGTTACTCGACGGGGGGATCTAGCTATGGCTACACCTTC. The rearrangement uses TRBV6-5 and TRBJ1-2, with D possibly being TRBD1 (5 bases). CDR3 length equals 16 residues. Trimming removed 0 bases from V and 4 bases from J, with 15 bases in between. Germline V gene sequence: CDR1 MNHEY, CDR2 SVGAGI.

This clone is a singleton in its sample. V is TRBV6-1 and J is TRBJ1-2; unclear D gene. The germline CDR1 and CDR2 sequences are MNHNS and SASEGT. Trimming stripped 3 bases from V and 0 bases from J, with 8 bases between. CDR3 size: 14 residues. The CDR3 protein is CASSEGLANYGYTF. DNA for the CDR3: TGTGCCAGCAGTGAGGGTCTAGCTAACTATGGCTACACCTTC.

This clone came up once. V usage is TRBV7-6 and J usage is TRBJ1-6; possible D gene TRBD1, 5 bases. This CDR3 comprises 18 residues. The V gene lost 1 base and the J gene lost 0 bases, with 13 bases spanning the gap. The germline V gene has CDR1 SGHVS and CDR2 FNYEAQ. CDR3: CASSLVSRASSYNSPLHF. In nucleotides, the CDR3 is TGTGCCAGCAGCTTAGTTAGCAGGGCAAGCTCCTATAATTCACCCCTCCACTTT.

The J gene is TRBJ1-4, the V gene TRBV3-1 (or the pseudogene TRBV3-2); 8 bases match TRBD1. Per the germline V gene, CDR1 is LGHDT and CDR2 is YNNKEL (reference sequence). The V gene end was trimmed by 6 bases and the J gene end by 3 bases; junction bases not matched to a gene: 3. The CDR3 covers 14 residues. The CDR3 region has the DNA TGTGCCAGCAGTCGGGGACAGGCTAATGAAAAACTGTTTTTT. Translation gives CASSRGQANEKLFF.

The chain uses TRBV6-1 and TRBJ1-2; a possible D gene is TRBD1 (5 bases). This CDR3 spans 13 amino acids. Per germline, CDR1 MNHNS and CDR2 SASEGT. V gave up 2 bases and J gave up 2 bases, with 6 bases separating them. The CDR3 nucleotides are TGTGCCAGCAGTGAACGGGGGAACTATGGCTACACCTTC. Residues: CASSERGNYGYTF.

The sample holds one count of this clone. The V call is TRBV19, the J call TRBJ1-5; TRBD1 might be the D (5 bases). Per germline, CDR1 LNHDA and CDR2 SQIVND (reference sequence). The V and J ends lost 3 bases and 4 bases respectively, with 10 bases between them. CDR3 length: 14 residues. The CDR3 bases are TGTGCCAGTAGTATTGGGGCAGATAATCAGCCCCAGCATTTT. Translation: CASSIGADNQPQHF.

Only one count was recorded for this clone. The chain recombines TRBV5-1 with TRBJ2-5; 10 bases are a match to TRBD2. This CDR3 contains 17 residues. V shed 4 bases and J 5 bases; nucleotides not matched to a gene: 14. Per the germline V gene, CDR1 is SGHRS and CDR2 is YFSETQ. CDR3 nucleotides: TGCGCCAGCAGCCCTGGTCTAGCGGGGGTACTCTTGGAGACCCAGTACTTC. Its protein product is CASSPGLAGVLLETQYF.

This clone came up once. This chain connects TRBV7-2 to TRBJ2-7, with a possible D match to TRBD1 (5 bases). This CDR3 has 13 residues. V was trimmed by 2 bases and J by 5 bases, leaving 10 bases between them. The germline CDR1 and CDR2 sequences are SGHTA and FQGNSA. DNA for the CDR3: TGTGCCAGCAGCTTATCCCCCAGGGACGAGCAGTACTTC. Amino acid sequence: CASSLSPRDEQYF.

This chain joins TRBV19 and TRBJ2-5, with TRBD2 as a possible D gene (6 bases). CDR1 and CDR2 from the germline V gene are LNHDA and SQIVND (reference sequence). This CDR3 is 16 amino acids long. Trimming took 3 bases from V and 5 from J, leaving 19 bases between them. The CDR3 sequence: CASSMGAGGFLETQYF. For the CDR3, the DNA is TGTGCCAGTAGTATGGGAGCGGGCGGCTTTTTGGAGACCCAGTACTTC.

The rearrangement joins TRBV7-2 to TRBJ2-7; 9 bases map to TRBD2. Germline-derived CDR1 and CDR2 are SGHTA and FQGNSA. The CDR3 is 15 amino acids. Trimming cost V 0 bases and J 4 bases; bases outside gene matches: 4. The CDR3 DNA follows: TGTGCCAGCAGCTTAGCGCAAAGCGGGGGGTACGAGCAGTACTTC. Its protein is CASSLAQSGGYEQYF.

The gene calls are TRBV7-2 and TRBJ1-4; D perhaps matches TRBD1 (5 bases). Trimming removed 2 bases at V and 3 bases at J, with 16 bases between. CDR3 size: 17 residues. Per germline, CDR1 SGHTA and CDR2 FQGNSA. In DNA, the CDR3 is TGTGCCAGCAGCTTATTTGCCGCAGGGCTTGCTAATGAAAAACTGTTTTTT. Its protein is CASSLFAAGLANEKLFF.

The chain links TRBV12-3 or TRBV12-4 to TRBJ1-5; D remains unclear. The CDR3 spans 13 residues. The V gene lost 2 bases and the J gene lost 5 bases, with 7 bases spanning the gap. The CDR3 reads CASSLNSHQPQHF. The CDR3, as DNA: TGTGCCAGCAGTTTAAACAGTCATCAGCCCCAGCATTTT.

V usage is TRBV11-3 and J usage is TRBJ2-5; D is unclear. Germline CDR1 and CDR2: SGHNT and YENEEA. V was pared by 1 base and J by 2 bases, with 11 bases between. The CDR3 extends over 15 amino acids. CDR3 DNA: TGTGCCAGCAGCTTAGGCCTCGCAGCGCAAGAGACCCAGTACTTC. As protein: CASSLGLAAQETQYF.

CDR3: CASSQSGDSNQPQHF. The CDR3 nucleotides read TGCGCCAGCAGCCAAAGCGGTGATAGCAATCAGCCCCAGCATTTT. V and J are TRBV4-1 and TRBJ1-5; D remains unclear. With 2 bases removed from V and 0 bases from J, the gap between germline ends came to 8 bases. Germline-derived CDR1 and CDR2 are MGHRA and YSYEKL. The CDR3 is 15 residues long.

V is TRBV18 and J is TRBJ2-1; 9 positions match TRBD1. The CDR3 length is 16 residues. CDR1 is KGHSH, CDR2 LQKENI, per germline. With V trimmed by 3 bases and J by 5 bases, 8 bases remained unmatched. The CDR3 DNA reads as TGTGCCAGCTCACCCGGGACAGGGAACCTCAACAATGAGCAGTTCTTC. Residues: CASSPGTGNLNNEQFF.